Each of the 32 T cell receptor beta chains below was sequenced from the same sample in a study of T cell responses to AZD1222 COVID-19 vaccine. The repertoire was sequenced with immunoSEQ multiplex PCR; TCRdb's copy has only in-frame clones and lacks some. The sample shows some 130,000 clones, approximately 90% of them seen only once. Here the sequenced sample was peripheral blood, taken 28 days after the second AZD1222 dose. The receptor set was obtained from an adult who received the AZD1222 COVID-19 vaccine.

The CDR3 nucleotides read TGTGCCACCAGTACCTCCCTACCAACAGGATCCGGATTGAATGGCTACACCTTC. Its protein product is CATSTSLPTGSGLNGYTF. V gene TRBV24-1 combines with J gene TRBJ1-2; D possibly corresponds to TRBD1 (5 bases). Trimming took 6 bases from V and 6 from J, leaving 28 bases between them. The CDR3 length is 18 residues. Germline V lookup: CDR1 KGHDR, CDR2 SFDVKD.

This chain joins TRBV18 and TRBJ1-1; perhaps TRBD1 as D (6 bases). The CDR3 spans 13 residues. Per the germline V gene, CDR1 is KGHSH and CDR2 is LQKENI. The V end lost 3 bases, the J end lost 8 bases, and 13 bases lay between the germline ends. CDR3 in amino acids: CASSPYAQGEAFF. In nucleotides, the CDR3 is TGTGCCAGCTCACCTTATGCACAGGGAGAAGCTTTCTTT.

CDR3 in DNA: TGTGCCAGCAGCAAAATTGAGTTACTTGGACAGCGCTACCCTTACTATGGCTACACCTTC. Translated: CASSKIELLGQRYPYYGYTF. The chain combines TRBV21-1 with TRBJ1-2; TRBD1 is taken as the D call from the table, unchecked against the DNA. TRBV21-1 is assigned pseudogene status. The CDR3 is 20 amino acids.

The chain employs TRBV5-4 and TRBJ2-2; D uncertain. Looked up from germline, CDR1 is SGHNT and CDR2 is YYREEE (reference sequence). The CDR3 has 13 amino acids. Trimming took off 4 bases at V and 7 bases at J, with 11 bases between the two ends. Written as DNA, the CDR3 is TGTGCCAGCAGCCATACAACAAGCGGGGAGCTGTTTTTT. Protein product: CASSHTTSGELFF.

This clone was observed a handful of times. This chain joins TRBV4-3 and TRBJ2-5; D gene ambiguous. The CDR3 is made up of 14 amino acids. CDR1 is LGHNA, CDR2 YSLEER, per germline. The V and J ends lost 0 bases and 4 bases respectively, with 9 bases between them. In DNA, the CDR3 is TGCGCCAGCAGCCAAGATACATCAAGAGAGACCCAGTACTTC. This translates into CASSQDTSRETQYF.

The chain combines TRBV5-1 with TRBJ1-2; tentatively, D is TRBD1 (5 bases). This CDR3 is built from 15 residues. V lost 6 bases to trimming and J lost 0 bases, with 15 bases between them. Germline V CDR1 and CDR2: SGHRS, YFSETQ. The CDR3 DNA is TGCGCCAGCACTGCTGGGACGGATTCTAACTATGGCTACACCTTC. It is translated as CASTAGTDSNYGYTF.

This clone was seen repeatedly, ten times or more. CDR3 in DNA: TGTGCCAGCAGCCGGACAGGAAACACCGGGGAGCTGTTTTTT. As protein: CASSRTGNTGELFF. V usage is TRBV5-4 and J usage is TRBJ2-2; 7 bases agree with TRBD1. This CDR3 is 14 amino acids long. Germline V gene data show CDR1 as SGHNT and CDR2 as YYREEE (reference sequence). V was clipped by 4 bases and J by 2 bases; unmatched bases: 2.

The gene calls are TRBV2 and TRBJ1-6, with TRBD1 identical over 9 bases. CDR1 is SNHLY and CDR2 is FYNNEI in the germline V gene. This CDR3 has 16 residues. Trimming cost V 4 bases and J 10 bases; bases outside gene matches: 11. This CDR3 is CASSGLGQGYSSPLHF. The CDR3 coding sequence is TGTGCCAGCAGTGGGTTGGGACAGGGTTATTCGTCACCCCTCCACTTT.

This clone was seen a single time. The chain joins TRBV10-3 to TRBJ2-7; 11 bases line up with TRBD1. The V segment lost 6 bases and the J segment 3 bases; nucleotides outside the gene matches: 4. The CDR3 totals 14 residues. The germline V gene encodes CDR1 ENHRY and CDR2 SYGVKD. The CDR3 nucleotides are TGTGCCATCAGGGGGGACAGGGGGAACTACGAGCAGTACTTC. Residues: CAIRGDRGNYEQYF.

The sample holds one count of this clone. This chain links TRBV28 with TRBJ1-5, with 7 bases that match TRBD1. Germline loops: CDR1 MDHEN, CDR2 SYDVKM. The CDR3 covers 14 residues. V lost 11 bases to trimming and J lost 3 bases; unmatched junction nucleotides: 10. CDR3 amino acids: CAAGTAVPNQPQHF. In DNA form, the CDR3 reads TGTGCCGCCGGGACAGCCGTTCCCAATCAGCCCCAGCATTTT.

CDR3 loop: CASRVQLGSGTDTQYF. CDR3 DNA: TGTGCCAGCAGGGTACAGCTTGGGTCCGGCACAGATACGCAGTATTTT. The V call is TRBV7-2, the J call TRBJ2-3, with D uncertain. The V and J ends lost 6 bases and 1 base respectively, with 17 bases between them. Looked up from germline, CDR1 is SGHTA and CDR2 is FQGNSA. The CDR3 extends over 16 amino acids.

This rearrangement joins TRBV9 to TRBJ2-7; D may match TRBD1 or TRBD2 (5 bases each). Trimming took off 0 bases at V and 4 bases at J, with 20 bases between the two ends. Germline V gene sequence: CDR1 SGDLS, CDR2 YYNGEE. The CDR3 sequence is 17 residues long. The CDR3 bases are TGTGCCAGCAGCGTAGTTAAGGGGCACACCGGGGATTACGAGCAGTACTTC. Encoded protein: CASSVVKGHTGDYEQYF.

This clone was observed a single time. The V gene is TRBV28, the J gene TRBJ1-1; D may be TRBD1 (5 bases). V shed 6 bases and J shed 7 bases, with 21 bases lying between them. The CDR3 extends over 15 amino acids. From germline, CDR1 is MDHEN and CDR2 SYDVKM. In DNA form, the CDR3 reads TGTGCCAGCAGCGGGACGCGAGGATCTGGGGGTGAAGCTTTCTTT. Its protein is CASSGTRGSGGEAFF.

This clone appeared once. The chain couples TRBV7-8 to TRBJ2-5; D is possibly TRBD1 or TRBD2 (7 bases each). Germline lookup yields CDR1 SGHVS and CDR2 FQNEAQ. The CDR3 sequence is 15 residues long. Trimming stripped 4 bases from V and 4 bases from J, with 16 bases between. The CDR3 region is CASSSGGGRVETQYF. The CDR3, as DNA: TGTGCCAGCAGCTCAGGGGGGGGGCGAGTAGAGACCCAGTACTTC.

The chain is built from TRBV4-1 and TRBJ1-4; D gene unclear. This CDR3 comprises 14 residues. The ends were cut back, 5 bases at V and 6 bases at J, with 13 bases in the middle. Germline CDR1 is MGHRA and CDR2 is YSYEKL. Written as DNA, the CDR3 is TGCGCCAGCAGCTACCGGACTGCTGATGAAAAACTGTTTTTT. Encoded protein: CASSYRTADEKLFF.

The rearrangement uses TRBV27 and TRBJ2-5; D is ambiguous. The V gene lost 8 bases and the J gene lost 0 bases, with 16 bases spanning the gap. The CDR3 runs to 15 residues. CDR1 is MNHEY and CDR2 is SMNVEV in the germline V gene (reference sequence). In DNA form, the CDR3 reads TGTGCCAGCCAACCGGCAGGACCATACCAAGAGACCCAGTACTTC. Protein product: CASQPAGPYQETQYF.

The chain links TRBV6-5 to TRBJ1-4, with 7 bases fitting TRBD1. Germline lookup yields CDR1 MNHEY and CDR2 SVGAGI. With 0 bases clipped from V and 8 bases from J, the junction kept 9 bases outside the gene matches. The CDR3 covers 16 residues. The CDR3 reads CASSYSATGRGEKLFF. Here the CDR3 DNA reads TGTGCCAGCAGTTACTCGGCGACAGGGAGAGGGGAAAAACTGTTTTTT.

The V call is TRBV15, the J call TRBJ1-1; unclear D gene. This CDR3 is built from 13 residues. The germline CDR1 and CDR2 sequences are LNHNV and YYDKDF (reference sequence). Trimming took 0 bases from V and 5 from J, leaving 7 bases between them. CDR3 protein: CATSRDTRTEAFF. The CDR3 bases are TGTGCCACCAGCAGAGATACCCGGACTGAAGCTTTCTTT.

This sequence joins TRBV4-3 and TRBJ2-3; 8 positions match TRBD2. V trimming: 2 bases; J trimming: 0 bases; junction bases outside the gene matches: 4. The CDR3 extends over 16 amino acids. Germline V CDR1 and CDR2: LGHNA, YSLEER. The CDR3, as DNA: TGCGCCAGCAGCCAACAACTAGCGGCTAGCACAGATACGCAGTATTTT. Translated: CASSQQLAASTDTQYF.

V usage is TRBV7-9 and J usage is TRBJ1-2, with unresolved D. This CDR3 contains 13 residues. V dropped 5 bases and J dropped 6 bases, with 13 bases sitting between them. In germline, CDR1 is SEHNR, CDR2 FQNEAQ (reference sequence). The CDR3 loop is CASSDTNLDGYTF. The DNA for the CDR3 is TGTGCCAGCAGCGATACAAACTTAGATGGCTACACCTTC.

The genes are TRBV6-5 and TRBJ1-3; D remains ambiguous. This CDR3 comprises 15 residues. The V end was cut by 0 bases, the J end by 4 bases, with 10 bases between. CDR1 is MNHEY, CDR2 SVGAGI, per germline. In DNA form, the CDR3 reads TGTGCCAGCAGTTACTCCTTTTCAAGCGGAAACACCATATATTTT. This encodes CASSYSFSSGNTIYF.

V gene TRBV5-5 combines with J gene TRBJ2-7; D not resolved. Germline V gene lookup returns CDR1 SGHKS and CDR2 YYEKEE (reference sequence). The CDR3 spans 13 residues. V gave up 4 bases and J gave up 4 bases, with 12 bases separating them. The CDR3 bases are TGTGCCAGCAGCCGGGCGACTCAGTACGAGCAGTACTTC. Translating gives CASSRATQYEQYF.

The chain links TRBV3-1 (or the pseudogene TRBV3-2) to TRBJ2-1; D is unclear. V was clipped by 1 base and J by 8 bases, with 12 bases between them. Germline V CDR1 and CDR2: LGHDT, YNNKEL (reference sequence). CDR3 size: 14 residues. The CDR3 nucleotides are TGTGCCAGCAGCCAAGGCCCTCAGTCTGATGAGCAGTTCTTC. Amino acids: CASSQGPQSDEQFF.

The chain joins TRBV6-5 to TRBJ1-5; D perhaps matches TRBD1 (5 bases). Germline CDR1 and CDR2: MNHEY and SVGAGI. The V and J ends lost 6 bases and 1 base respectively, with 10 bases between them. This CDR3 has 14 residues. The CDR3 loop is CASSPGRSNQPQHF. CDR3 nucleotides: TGTGCCAGCAGCCCGGGACGGAGCAATCAGCCCCAGCATTTT.

The J gene is TRBJ2-2, the V gene TRBV24-1; no clear D gene. Trimming shortened V by 4 bases and J by 4 bases, and 12 bases separated the two germline ends. The CDR3 is 15 amino acids. Germline CDR1 is KGHDR and CDR2 is SFDVKD. The CDR3 nucleotides are TGTGCCACCAGTGAACCGCGGTGGGGCACCGGGGAGCTGTTTTTT. Its translation is CATSEPRWGTGELFF.

The CDR3, as DNA: TGTGCCAGCAGCTTGAGGGCCAGCGCCGCTAATGAAAAACTGTTTTTT. This sequence encodes CASSLRASAANEKLFF. The chain links TRBV5-6 to TRBJ1-4; D is ambiguous. The germline V and J ends were trimmed by 1 base and 3 bases, with 13 bases remaining between them. The CDR3 has 16 amino acids. The V gene's germline CDR1 is SGHDT and CDR2 YYEEEE.

This clone was seen once. The chain is built from TRBV18 and TRBJ1-4; TRBD1 is a possible D gene (6 bases). The V end lost 6 bases, the J end lost 0 bases, and 14 bases lay between the germline ends. The CDR3 has 16 amino acids. Germline CDR1 reads KGHSH; CDR2 reads LQKENI. Here the CDR3 reads CASSLSSGATNEKLFF. CDR3 nucleotides: TGTGCCAGCTCCCTTTCCTCAGGGGCAACTAATGAAAAACTGTTTTTT.

The chain carries TRBV5-1 and TRBJ1-3; 7 bases are a match to TRBD1. The CDR3 runs to 14 residues. V lost 4 bases to trimming and J lost 1 base; unmatched junction nucleotides: 2. The germline V gene encodes CDR1 SGHRS and CDR2 YFSETQ. CDR3 in amino acids: CASSGTVSGNTIYF. CDR3 nucleotide sequence: TGCGCCAGCAGCGGGACAGTATCTGGAAACACCATATATTTT.

The rearrangement uses TRBV4-3 and TRBJ2-7, with TRBD1 matching over 8 bases. The junction had 9 bases not matched to a gene; V was cut back by 0 bases and J by 2 bases. The CDR3 has 17 amino acids. Germline V gene data show CDR1 as LGHNA and CDR2 as YSLEER. Here the CDR3 DNA reads TGCGCCAGCAGCCAAGATGTCGCCCCGGACAGGGCCTACGAGCAGTACTTC. Its protein product is CASSQDVAPDRAYEQYF.

The gene calls are TRBV7-9 and TRBJ1-4; D gene uncertain. Germline CDR1 SEHNR, CDR2 FQNEAQ (reference sequence). The CDR3 is made up of 15 amino acids. V was clipped by 5 bases and J by 4 bases, with 14 bases between them. The CDR3 spells CASSIEFSGNEKLFF. CDR3 nucleotides: TGTGCCAGCAGCATTGAATTTTCCGGTAATGAAAAACTGTTTTTT.

The rearrangement joins TRBV30 to TRBJ2-3, with a tentative D call TRBD1 (7 bases). Germline assignment: CDR1 GTSNPN and CDR2 SVGIG (reference sequence). CDR3 length: 12 amino acids. V was shortened by 3 bases and J by 5 bases, with 9 bases between the two germline ends. In DNA form, the CDR3 reads TGTGCCTGGAGCCAGGGGGGAGATACGCAGTATTTT. Translating it yields CAWSQGGDTQYF.

V and J are TRBV6-1 and TRBJ1-4; possible D gene TRBD1, 6 bases. Per germline, CDR1 MNHNS and CDR2 SASEGT. The CDR3 runs to 13 residues. Deletions cut 1 base from V and 8 bases from J, with 8 bases between. The CDR3 sequence: CASSEGRGEKLFF. The CDR3 bases are TGTGCCAGCAGTGAAGGAAGGGGGGAAAAACTGTTTTTT.